These 9 T cell receptor beta chains were sequenced from one sample in a study of cytomegalovirus exposure and HLA in healthy donors. Measured with immunoSEQ multiplex PCR; TCRdb has only the in-frame clones, and not every one. Seen here are over 200,000 clones, approximately 82% observed once, and the top ten hold 4.5% to 6%. The sample consisted of PBMCs. The source is a woman between 18 and 29 years old in good health and CMV-seronegative.

This clone was counted a few times. The rearrangement uses TRBV13 and TRBJ1-3; the D gene is possibly TRBD1 (5 bases). The V end lost 9 bases, the J end lost 0 bases, and 12 bases lay between the germline ends. From germline, CDR1 is PRHDT and CDR2 FYEKMQ (reference sequence). The CDR3 runs to 14 residues. Here the CDR3 DNA reads TGTGCCAGTTCCCACAGGAACTCTGGAAACACCATATATTTT. Translating gives CASSHRNSGNTIYF.

The chain links TRBV20-1 to TRBJ2-7; D assignment may be TRBD1 or TRBD2 (5 bases each). Trimming shortened V by 5 bases and J by 7 bases, and 9 bases separated the two germline ends. The CDR3 has 10 residues. The V gene's germline CDR1 is DFQATT and CDR2 SNEGSKA (reference sequence). CDR3 region: CSAGGAEQYF. The CDR3 DNA reads as TGCAGTGCTGGGGGAGCGGAGCAGTACTTC.

The chain links TRBV29-1 to TRBJ2-5, with D unresolved. This CDR3 is 13 amino acids long. V was trimmed by 7 bases and J by 2 bases, leaving 14 bases between them. Germline V CDR1 and CDR2: SQVTM, ANQGSEA. The CDR3 bases are TGCAGCGCGAACCCCGTCAATCAAGAGACCCAGTACTTC. As protein: CSANPVNQETQYF.

The CDR3, as DNA: TGCAGCATCGGGGCTTGGGATAGCTCCTACAATGAGCAGTTCTTC. Encoded protein: CSIGAWDSSYNEQFF. The chain links TRBV29-1 to TRBJ2-1; D might be TRBD1 or TRBD2, each matching 5 bases. Germline V gene data show CDR1 as SQVTM and CDR2 as ANQGSEA. The length of the CDR3 is 15 residues. Between the trimmed V and J ends, which lost 8 bases and 0 bases, there was a span of 17 bases.

The V and J genes are TRBV25-1 and TRBJ2-7, with D unresolved. CDR1 MGHDK and CDR2 SYGVNS come from the germline V gene. The V and J ends lost 2 bases and 5 bases respectively, with 13 bases between them. This CDR3 spans 14 amino acids. The CDR3 region has the DNA TGTGCCAGCAGTGAACCGAACGCCAGGAACGAGCAGTACTTC. Encoded protein: CASSEPNARNEQYF.

The chain uses TRBV5-1 and TRBJ2-7; 9 nucleotides agree with TRBD2. Unmatched junction bases numbered 13, after V lost 4 bases and J lost 5 bases. The CDR3 sequence is 16 residues long. Germline CDR1 is SGHRS and CDR2 is YFSETQ. This chain's CDR3 is CASSAKTSGELDEQYF. CDR3 DNA sequence: TGCGCCAGCAGCGCAAAGACTAGCGGTGAGTTGGACGAGCAGTACTTC.

The V and J genes are TRBV6-5 and TRBJ2-7, with D perhaps being TRBD1 or TRBD2 (5 bases each). Trimming removed 4 bases from V and 6 bases from J, with 16 bases in between. This CDR3 region has 14 residues. CDR1 is MNHEY and CDR2 is SVGAGI in the germline V gene. In DNA, the CDR3 is TGTGCCAGCAGTTCCCTGGGGGAATCAAGCGAGCAGTACTTC. It specifies CASSSLGESSEQYF.

V usage is TRBV7-2 and J usage is TRBJ1-4, with TRBD1 as a possible D gene (5 bases). V lost 5 bases, J lost 1 base, and 11 bases lay in between. There are 15 residues in the CDR3. CDR1 and CDR2 (germline): SGHTA, FQGNSA. The DNA for the CDR3 is TGTGCCAGCAGCCCCCGTCAGGGAACTAATGAAAAACTGTTTTTT. Protein product: CASSPRQGTNEKLFF. The entire variable domain, with the rest obtained from reference TRBV7-2 and TRBJ1-4, is as follows: GAGVSQSPSNKVTEKGKDVELRCDPISGHTALYWYRQSLGQGLEFLIYFQGNSAPDKSGLPSDRFSAERTGGSVSTLTIQRTQQEDSAVYLCASSPRQGTNEKLFFGSGTQLSVL.

The chain carries TRBV18 and TRBJ2-4; D tentatively reads TRBD1 or TRBD2 (6 bases each). From germline, CDR1 is KGHSH and CDR2 LQKENI. There are 15 residues in the CDR3. V dropped 1 base and J dropped 9 bases, with 16 bases sitting between them. The CDR3 DNA follows: TGTGCCAGCTCACCACAGGAGGGGGTGGTGGGCATTCAGTACTTC. Translation: CASSPQEGVVGIQYF.